The clone carrying this TCR beta chain was observed a single time. No antigen is known for it. Method: immunoSEQ multiplex PCR; TCRdb's copy keeps in-frame clones and lacks some. The table includes nearly 95,000 clones, 94% detected once. CDR1 is SGHKS and CDR2 is YYEKEE in the germline V gene (reference sequence). V was trimmed by 4 bases and J by 3 bases, leaving 19 bases between them. The CDR3 has 16 residues. The sample is drawn from a study of siplizumab effects on memory and regulatory T cells. The study's findings and limits: Roughly 80-95% of dividing CD4+ or CD8+ clones were without an attributable naive or memory phenotype.

What was sequenced was non-Treg CD4+ T cells sorted from blood. This sequence originates from a human donor in good health. V and J are TRBV5-5 and TRBJ1-1; D is unresolved. The chain's CDR3 is CASSRPTSGYYTEAFF. CDR3 DNA sequence: TGTGCCAGCAGCAGGCCTACCTCCGGGTACTACACTGAAGCTTTCTTT. Full variable domain (missing parts from reference TRBV5-5 and TRBJ1-1): DAGVTQSPTHLIKTRGQQVTLRCSPISGHKSVSWYQQVLGQGPQFIFQYYEKEERGRGNFPDRFSARQFPNYSSELNVNALLLGDSALYLCASSRPTSGYYTEAFFGQGTRLTVV.